A selection of T cell receptor beta chains follows, all from one sample in a study of blood T cell repertoires in COVID-19. Profiled with immunoSEQ multiplex PCR; TCRdb holds only in-frame clones, not every one. This table holds about 360,000 clones, roughly 90% found once. Sequencing used PBMCs or T cells enriched from blood (not recorded which). These receptors were collected from a woman aged 40 to 50 with acute COVID-19. The conserved cysteine and the conserved F or W are not part of the CDR3 here.

>TRBV15|TRBJ1-2
ATSREAQYYYGYT
>TRBV4-2|TRBJ2-3
ASSQDRLAGGYTDTQY
>TRBV23-1|TRBJ1-3
ASTPQGQGGNTIY
>TRBV19|TRBJ2-1
ASSIYSRGGGQF
>TRBV3-1/TRBV3-2|TRBJ2-7
ASSQDLTSVFGEQY
>TRBV6-5|TRBJ1-2
ASRQPGQGRGYT
>TRBV6-5|TRBJ1-4
ASSFGQFGVGEKLF
>TRBV7-9|TRBJ2-5
ASSESGTKETQY
>TRBV7-8|TRBJ1-5
ASSLVRRYSNQPQH
>TRBV6-5|TRBJ2-7
ASRDRVLTYEQY
>TRBV5-1|TRBJ2-2
ASSWGRRGTGELF
>TRBV6-5|TRBJ2-1
ASSFEGSSYNEQF
>TRBV2|TRBJ1-1
ATKGVGMNTEAF
>TRBV5-4|TRBJ2-7
ASSVGGGYEQY
>TRBV3-1/TRBV3-2|TRBJ2-3
ASSRLADTDTQY
>TRBV29-1|TRBJ1-4
SATGHLNEKLF
>TRBV24-1|TRBJ1-2
ATSDLGLEGYT
>TRBV30|TRBJ1-1
AWGARGGGTEAF
>TRBV10-3|TRBJ1-1
AIRGWTGMETEAF
>TRBV6-5|TRBJ1-6
ASGTVDNSPLH
>TRBV6-1|TRBJ1-1
ASSAGQGSSANTEAF
>TRBV27|TRBJ2-2
ASSHYTTSYTGELF
>TRBV18|TRBJ1-1
ASSPPLKNTEAF
>TRBV5-1|TRBJ2-2
ASSLGGAKGTGELF
>TRBV20-1|TRBJ2-5
SASGEETQY
>TRBV27|TRBJ1-5
ASSLLGAGEAQH
>TRBV5-1|TRBJ2-7
ASSEGRTAYEQY
>TRBV20-1|TRBJ2-2
SASSGGSWGTGELF
>TRBV4-1|TRBJ2-3
ASSQDTSGYTDTQY
>TRBV9|TRBJ1-2
ASSEGTGTVYGYT
>TRBV24-1|TRBJ2-5
ATSARGAGETQY
>TRBV11-3|TRBJ2-2
ASSHRDSSTGELF
>TRBV6-5|TRBJ1-6
ASSLQGAASSPLH
>TRBV24-1|TRBJ1-2
ATSDFRGYGYT
>TRBV5-4|TRBJ2-5
ASAAASGGETQY
>TRBV4-1|TRBJ2-7
ASSPILAGYEQY
>TRBV30|TRBJ1-1
AWSLYRNTEAF
>TRBV7-9|TRBJ2-5
ASSSGLAGGPPQETQY
>TRBV4-1|TRBJ1-2
ASSQALLLPTSGRGNYGYT
>TRBV6-5|TRBJ2-5
ASIFQETQY
>TRBV19|TRBJ2-7
ASSRIPGLHPYEQY
>TRBV4-1|TRBJ2-2
ASSPQMERGSANTGELF
>TRBV5-1|TRBJ1-2
ASSLGGSRGYT
>TRBV27|TRBJ2-3
ASSSLAGGRYTQY
>TRBV27|TRBJ1-5
ASSSTGGEGQPQH
>TRBV25-1|TRBJ1-2
ASSEPRQGAVYGYT
>TRBV6-5|TRBJ1-1
ASSYGDLDTEAF
>TRBV10-1|TRBJ2-3
ASSESLAGGADTQY
>TRBV3-1/TRBV3-2|TRBJ1-1
ASSPRGYTEAF
>TRBV5-4|TRBJ2-7
ASSSGLAGETYEQY
>TRBV7-9|TRBJ2-7
ASCLGSVNEQY